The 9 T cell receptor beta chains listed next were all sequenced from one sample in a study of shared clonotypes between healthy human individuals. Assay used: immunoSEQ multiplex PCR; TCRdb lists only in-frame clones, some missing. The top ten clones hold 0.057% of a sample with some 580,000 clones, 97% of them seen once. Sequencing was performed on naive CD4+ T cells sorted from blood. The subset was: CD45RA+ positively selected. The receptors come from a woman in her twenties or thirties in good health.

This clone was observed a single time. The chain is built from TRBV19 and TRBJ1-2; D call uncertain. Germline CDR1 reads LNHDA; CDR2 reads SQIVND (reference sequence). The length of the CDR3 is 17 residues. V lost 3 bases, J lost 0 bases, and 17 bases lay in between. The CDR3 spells CASSIREAVYANYGYTF. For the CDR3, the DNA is TGTGCCAGTAGTATTCGGGAAGCAGTATACGCTAACTATGGCTACACCTTC.

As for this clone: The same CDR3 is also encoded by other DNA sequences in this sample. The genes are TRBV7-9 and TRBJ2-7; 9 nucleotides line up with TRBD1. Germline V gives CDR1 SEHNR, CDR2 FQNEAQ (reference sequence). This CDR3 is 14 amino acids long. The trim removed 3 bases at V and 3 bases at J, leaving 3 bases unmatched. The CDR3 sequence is CASSLGQGGYEQYF. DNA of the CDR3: TGTGCCAGCAGCTTGGGACAGGGCGGCTACGAGCAGTACTTC.

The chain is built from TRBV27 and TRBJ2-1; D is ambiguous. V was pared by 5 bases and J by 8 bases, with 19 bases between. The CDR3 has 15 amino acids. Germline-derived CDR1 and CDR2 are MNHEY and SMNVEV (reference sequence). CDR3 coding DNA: TGTGCCAGCAGTCCCTTCTGGACCGCCGTCCATGAGCAGTTCTTC. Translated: CASSPFWTAVHEQFF.

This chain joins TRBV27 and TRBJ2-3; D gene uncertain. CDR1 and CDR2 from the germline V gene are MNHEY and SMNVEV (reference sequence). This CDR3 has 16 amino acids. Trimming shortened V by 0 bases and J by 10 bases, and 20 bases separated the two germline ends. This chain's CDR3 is CASSLSPNGYLPAQYF. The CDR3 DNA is TGTGCCAGCAGTTTATCGCCGAATGGTTACCTCCCGGCGCAGTATTTT.

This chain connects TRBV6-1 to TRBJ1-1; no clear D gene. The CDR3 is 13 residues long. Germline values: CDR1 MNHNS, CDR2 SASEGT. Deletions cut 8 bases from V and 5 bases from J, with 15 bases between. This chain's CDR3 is CASGRTSGTEAFF. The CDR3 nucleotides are TGTGCCAGCGGACGGACTTCGGGGACTGAAGCTTTCTTT.

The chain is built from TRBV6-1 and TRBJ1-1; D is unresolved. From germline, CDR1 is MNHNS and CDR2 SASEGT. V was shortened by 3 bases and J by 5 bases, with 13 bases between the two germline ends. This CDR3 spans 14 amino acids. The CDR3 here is CASSDGGGYTEAFF. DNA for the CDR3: TGTGCCAGCAGTGATGGCGGAGGATATACTGAAGCTTTCTTT.

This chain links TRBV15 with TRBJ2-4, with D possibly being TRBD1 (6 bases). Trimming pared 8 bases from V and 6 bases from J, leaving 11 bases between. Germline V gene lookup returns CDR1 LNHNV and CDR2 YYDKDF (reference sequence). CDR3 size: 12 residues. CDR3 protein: CATAPQGNIQYF. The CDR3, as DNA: TGTGCCACCGCTCCACAGGGAAACATTCAGTACTTC.

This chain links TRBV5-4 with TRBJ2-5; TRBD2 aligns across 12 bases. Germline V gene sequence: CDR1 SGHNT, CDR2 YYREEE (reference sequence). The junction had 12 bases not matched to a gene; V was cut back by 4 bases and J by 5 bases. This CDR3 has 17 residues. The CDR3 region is CASSLGTSGHIPETQYF. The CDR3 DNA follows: TGTGCCAGCAGCCTGGGGACTAGCGGGCATATCCCCGAGACCCAGTACTTC.

For the CDR3, the DNA is TGTGCCAGCAGCAAAGGAGGAGAACAGGGGCGCACTGAAGCTTTCTTT. Its translation is CASSKGGEQGRTEAFF. This chain connects TRBV21-1 to TRBJ1-1; TRBD1, the D gene given by the table, was not confirmed from the DNA. TRBV21-1 is termed a pseudogene. The CDR3 is 16 amino acids.